This TCR beta chain was documented in a study of T cell repertoires in cytomegalovirus infection. Study overall: Shared public TCR beta signatures pointed to both CMV infection and a matching HLA type. Points from the study as a whole: Clonotypes of TCR beta that were HLA-C-restricted and CMV-specific dominated the ex vivo response.

TCRdb redid the calling of the reads with MiXCR, one entry per CDR3 protein. The sample gives 150,000 or so distinct CDR3 sequences, 32% of which show up once; roughly half is in the top ten. V lost 2 bases to trimming and J lost 7 bases; unmatched junction nucleotides: 32. The CDR3 has 23 amino acids. The germline V gene encodes CDR1 MGHDK and CDR2 SYGVNS. As for this clonotype: Its antigen is undetermined.

This TCR came from a human donor in good health (CMV status not recorded). Some clones in this sample may be carry-over from other donors' samples. The sequences come from CD8+ T cells from cultured PBMCs, collected from culture after CMV antigen stimulation. The chain has TRBV25-1 and TRBJ2-7; 10 positions agree with TRBD2. In DNA form, the CDR3 reads TGTGCCAGCAGTGAACCCACGTCCGGGGGCAAGCGGGGGGGCCCTGCCGGAATGAGGGAGCAGTACTTC. Translation gives CASSEPTSGGKRGGPAGMREQYF.